These 18 T cell receptor beta chains came from one sample sequenced in a study of blood T cells in healthy people across ages (dated by TCRdb to between 2014 and 2016). The library relied on 5' RACE. Reads for this sample came from an Illumina HiSeq 2500. A second about 6 to 11 cycle PCR used a sample-barcoded 5' primer and a J-beta primer mix. TCRdb itself trimmed the public reads at Q25 with fastp, ran MiXCR and retained productive beta chains. For every CDR3 protein sequence, its rows merge into one entry that carries the most common genes and DNA. The sample includes over 1,200,000 distinct CDR3 sequences, with around 55% observed a single time. The biggest ten clones account for about 6.7% of the sample. The specimen was blood. These receptor sequences come from a man between 18 and 29 years old in good health.

The V gene is TRBV5-1, the J gene TRBJ2-5; 7 bases align to TRBD1. CDR1 is SGHRS and CDR2 is YFSETQ in the germline V gene. V lost 2 bases to trimming and J lost 2 bases; unmatched junction nucleotides: 6. The CDR3 consists of 15 residues. This CDR3 is CASSLWGQIQETQYF. The CDR3 nucleotides read TGCGCCAGCAGCTTATGGGGACAGATTCAAGAGACCCAGTACTTC.

The rearrangement uses TRBV6-5 and TRBJ2-7, with 7 bases identical to TRBD1. The CDR3 has 15 residues. J lost 2 bases, V lost 4 bases, and 8 bases had no gene match. Germline V CDR1 and CDR2: MNHEY, SVGAGI. CDR3 residues: CASSSRSGTAYEQYF. The DNA for the CDR3 is TGTGCCAGCAGTTCTAGATCCGGGACAGCCTACGAGCAGTACTTC.

The rearrangement joins TRBV28 to TRBJ2-7; possibly TRBD1 for D (6 bases). V lost 10 bases and J lost 7, with 20 bases in between. Germline values: CDR1 MDHEN, CDR2 SYDVKM. The length of the CDR3 is 13 residues. The CDR3 sequence is CAIYGTNLREQYF. CDR3 bases: TGTGCCATCTACGGGACAAACTTACGAGAGCAGTACTTC.

The chain recombines TRBV29-1 with TRBJ2-1, with D uncertain. CDR1 and CDR2 (germline): SQVTM, ANQGSEA. The CDR3 has 12 amino acids. Trimming took 1 base from V and 5 from J, leaving 6 bases between them. In DNA, the CDR3 is TGCAGCGTTGAAGCTAACAACAATGAGCAGTTCTTC. Its translation: CSVEANNNEQFF.

The rearrangement joins TRBV7-2 to TRBJ2-3, with 7 bases that match TRBD1. This CDR3 has 15 residues. CDR1 SGHTA and CDR2 FQGNSA come from the germline V gene. Losses at the gene ends were 1 base for V and 2 bases for J; bases not matched to a gene: 3. CDR3 in amino acids: CASSLGGQATDTQYF. In nucleotides, the CDR3 is TGTGCCAGCAGCTTAGGCGGACAGGCCACAGATACGCAGTATTTT. The complete variable domain, with remaining parts taken from reference TRBV7-2 and TRBJ2-3, reads GAGVSQSPSNKVTEKGKDVELRCDPISGHTALYWYRQSLGQGLEFLIYFQGNSAPDKSGLPSDRFSAERTGGSVSTLTIQRTQQEDSAVYLCASSLGGQATDTQYFGPGTRLTVL.

In the case of this clonotype: The germline gene is not matched at one end of the junction; a read error may be the cause. The rearrangement joins TRBV3-1 to TRBJ2-5, with 15 bases lining up with TRBD2. The CDR3 has 21 amino acids. The germline CDR1 and CDR2 sequences are LGHDT and YNNKEL (reference sequence). The CDR3 loop is CASSPGGRTSGREIYQETRYF. The CDR3 DNA sequence: TGTGCCAGCAGCCCTGGGGGCCGGACTAGCGGGAGGGAAATTTACCAAGAGACCCGGTACTTC.

This clonotype was observed once. The chain combines TRBV7-2 with TRBJ2-5, with a weak D call TRBD2 (6 bases). TRBJ2-7 matches the DNA end more closely, so the J call is doubtful. This CDR3 has 16 residues. Germline loops: CDR1 SGHTA, CDR2 FQGNSA. For the CDR3, the DNA is TGTGCCAGCAGCTTAGAGGCGGGGATTCCGGGGCGCGAGCAGTACTTC. Protein product: CASSLEAGIPGREQYF.

The CDR3 spells CATSRAARTGNTIYF. The CDR3 coding sequence is TGTGCCACCAGCAGAGCGGCCAGGACTGGAAACACCATATATTTT. This sequence joins TRBV15 and TRBJ1-3; D gene ambiguous. CDR1 and CDR2 from the germline V gene are LNHNV and YYDKDF (reference sequence). Trimming removed 1 base at V and 2 bases at J, with 9 bases between. The CDR3 is 15 amino acids.

V usage is TRBV15 and J usage is TRBJ1-5; D gene ambiguous. The CDR3 sequence is 12 residues long. Germline loops: CDR1 LNHNV, CDR2 YYDKDF (reference sequence). V was shortened by 4 bases and J by 5 bases, with 6 bases between the two germline ends. CDR3 amino acids: CATSNDHQPQHF. The DNA for the CDR3 is TGTGCCACCAGCAACGACCATCAGCCCCAGCATTTT.

This clonotype was observed a handful of times. The chain carries TRBV20-1 and TRBJ2-3, with a tentative D call TRBD2 (6 bases). This CDR3 region has 16 residues. Trimming took off 3 bases at V and 2 bases at J, with 18 bases between the two ends. Per germline, CDR1 DFQATT and CDR2 SNEGSKA (reference sequence). The CDR3 nucleotides are TGCAGTGCTAGCCTGCTCGCGGGACGAGACACAGATACGCAGTATTTT. It is translated as CSASLLAGRDTDTQYF.

This clonotype showed up just a few times. A read error may account for a junction end that differs from germline. This chain joins TRBV10-3 and TRBJ2-7, with 9 bases lining up with TRBD2. Germline CDR1 is ENHRY and CDR2 is SYGVKD. This CDR3 is 15 amino acids long. CDR3 protein: CAISVVAGDSNEQYF. CDR3 in DNA: TGTGCCATCAGTGTGGTAGCGGGAGACTCCAACGAGCAGTACTTC.

The chain links TRBV27 to TRBJ2-3; D remains unclear. The CDR3 length is 14 residues. CDR1 is MNHEY, CDR2 SMNVEV, per germline (reference sequence). V lost 5 bases, J lost 2 bases, and 11 bases lay in between. The CDR3 reads CASSVFGFTDTQYF. The CDR3 DNA is TGTGCCAGCAGTGTTTTCGGATTCACAGATACGCAGTATTTT.

The chain recombines TRBV20-1 with TRBJ2-7; 10 bases line up with TRBD2. Germline CDR1 DFQATT, CDR2 SNEGSKA (reference sequence). V lost 4 bases, J lost 7 bases, and 10 bases stayed unmatched. The CDR3 spans 14 residues. The DNA for the CDR3 is TGCAGTGCTAAGCTAGCGGGAGTCTACAATGAGCAGTACTTC. Its protein is CSAKLAGVYNEQYF.

CDR3 protein: CASTSAQGAEQYF. The CDR3 DNA sequence: TGTGCCAGCACTTCAGCTCAGGGGGCGGAGCAGTACTTC. The genes are TRBV12-3 or TRBV12-4 and TRBJ2-4; 8 bases fit TRBD1. V trimming: 7 bases; J trimming: 13 bases; junction bases outside the gene matches: 12. The CDR3 consists of 13 residues.

The chain recombines TRBV5-1 with TRBJ2-3; no clear D gene. CDR3 length equals 13 residues. Germline CDR1 SGHRS, CDR2 YFSETQ. Trimming cost V 4 bases and J 2 bases, with 8 bases left between them. The CDR3: CASSIWDTDTQYF. The CDR3 nucleotides read TGCGCCAGCAGCATCTGGGACACAGATACGCAGTATTTT.

The chain joins TRBV5-1 to TRBJ2-5, with TRBD2 matching over 10 bases. Unmatched junction bases numbered 8, after V lost 4 bases and J lost 5 bases. The CDR3 length is 15 residues. From germline, CDR1 is SGHRS and CDR2 YFSETQ. In nucleotides, the CDR3 is TGCGCCAGCAGCACCCCTAGCGGGAGAGGGGAGACCCAGTACTTC. Translating gives CASSTPSGRGETQYF.

The chain recombines TRBV5-1 with TRBJ2-5; 12 bases are a match to TRBD2. The closer fit of TRBJ2-7 to the DNA end suggests the J call may be wrong. The germline CDR1 and CDR2 sequences are SGHRS and YFSETQ. CDR3 length: 15 residues. The CDR3 reads CASSWTSGANYEQYF. The DNA for the CDR3 is TGCGCCAGCAGCTGGACTAGCGGGGCCAATTACGAGCAGTACTTC.

Only a few counts were recorded for this clonotype. The V and J genes are TRBV20-1 and TRBJ2-3; the match to TRBD2 covers 11 bases. Germline CDR1 DFQATT, CDR2 SNEGSKA (reference sequence). J was trimmed by 2 bases and V by 6 bases; bases with no gene match: 10. The CDR3 is made up of 16 amino acids. The DNA of the CDR3 is TGCAGTGCAGATAGCGGGGGGGCGAAATTCACAGATACGCAGTATTTT. Translated: CSADSGGAKFTDTQYF.